The rows below give T cell receptor beta chains drawn from one sample of a study of T cells in localized non-small cell lung cancer. The data were produced by immunoSEQ multiplex PCR, yet TCRdb's version contains in-frame clones alone and is incomplete. Seen here are 2,000 to 3,000 clones, less than 30% observed once, and the top ten hold less than 9.5%. The specimen comprised normal lung tissue next to the tumor, sampled before any cancer treatment. The source of these receptors is a man aged 35 to 69 with stage II lung adenocarcinoma. CDR3s include the opening cysteine and the closing phenylalanine or tryptophan. The D gene is left open where the match is weak. Rows give clone size only sometimes, using once, few, many, or a class for an expanded clone.

D gene	V gene	J gene	clone size	CDR3 protein	CDR3 DNA
-	TRBV9	TRBJ2-2	few	CASSVVTGELFF	TGTGCCAGCAGCGTAGTCACCGGGGAGCTGTTTTTT
-	TRBV5-1	TRBJ2-7	-	CASSPDAASYEQYF	TGCGCCAGCAGCCCTGACGCGGCATCCTACGAGCAGTACTTC
-	TRBV12-2	TRBJ2-2	few	CASLVDREGTGELFF	TGTGCCAGTCTAGTGGACAGGGAGGGAACCGGGGAGCTGTTTTTT
TRBD1	TRBV19	TRBJ2-7	few	CASSVGQASSYEQYF	TGTGCCAGTAGTGTAGGACAGGCCAGCTCCTACGAGCAGTACTTC
TRBD2	TRBV5-1	TRBJ2-7	few	CASSLEGSGASYEQYF	TGCGCCAGCAGCTTGGAGGGGAGCGGGGCCTCCTACGAGCAGTACTTC
-	TRBV6-8	TRBJ2-2	few	CASSWDGNTGELFF	TGTGCCAGCAGCTGGGACGGGAACACCGGGGAGCTGTTTTTT
-	TRBV11-3	TRBJ1-4	few	CASSLRATNEKLFF	TGTGCCAGCAGCCTCAGAGCAACTAATGAAAAACTGTTTTTT
-	TRBV9	TRBJ1-2	-	CASRGETHYGYTF	TGTGCCAGCAGGGGGGAAACCCACTATGGCTACACCTTC
TRBD1	TRBV10-2	TRBJ1-1	-	CASSDPGGFRGRQAFF	TGCGCCAGCAGTGATCCAGGGGGCTTCCGCGGGCGCCAAGCTTTCTTT
TRBD2	TRBV11-3	TRBJ2-7	large	CASSEEWLADYEQYF	TGTGCCAGCAGCGAAGAGTGGCTAGCGGACTACGAGCAGTACTTC
-	TRBV29-1	TRBJ1-1	few	CSVVGGGTNTEAFF	TGCAGCGTTGTAGGGGGGGGAACTAACACTGAAGCTTTCTTT
-	TRBV5-1	TRBJ2-5	-	CASSLGLRDQETQYF	TGCGCCAGCAGCTTGGGACTCAGAGATCAAGAGACCCAGTACTTC
-	TRBV28	TRBJ1-1	-	CASSPPGLNTEAFF	TGTGCCAGCAGCCCACCTGGATTGAACACTGAAGCTTTCTTT
-	TRBV28	TRBJ2-2	-	CASSSGARDTGELFF	TGTGCCAGCAGTTCGGGGGCGAGGGACACCGGGGAGCTGTTTTTT
-	TRBV29-1	TRBJ1-3	few	CSVEGSITGNTIYF	TGCAGCGTTGAGGGATCGATAACTGGAAACACCATATATTTT
-	TRBV6-1	TRBJ1-5	few	CASSEGANQPQHF	TGTGCCAGCAGTGAAGGTGCCAATCAGCCCCAGCATTTT